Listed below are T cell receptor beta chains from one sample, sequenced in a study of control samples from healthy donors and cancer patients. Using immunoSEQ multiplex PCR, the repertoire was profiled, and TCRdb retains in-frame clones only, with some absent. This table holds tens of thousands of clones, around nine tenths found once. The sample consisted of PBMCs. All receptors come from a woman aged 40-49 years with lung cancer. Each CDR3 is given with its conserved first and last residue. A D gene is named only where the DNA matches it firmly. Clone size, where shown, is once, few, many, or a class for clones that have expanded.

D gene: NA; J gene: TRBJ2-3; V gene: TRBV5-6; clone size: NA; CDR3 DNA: TGTGCCAGCAGCTTGGTAAGGGTAGGGGGGCTCACAGATACGCAGTATTTT; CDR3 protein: CASSLVRVGGLTDTQYF
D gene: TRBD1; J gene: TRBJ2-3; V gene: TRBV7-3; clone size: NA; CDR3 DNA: TGTGCCAGCAGCTCAGGGGGCGCGACAGATACGCAGTATTTT; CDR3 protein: CASSSGGATDTQYF
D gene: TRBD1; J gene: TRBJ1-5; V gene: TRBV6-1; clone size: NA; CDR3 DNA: TGTGCCAGCAGTGACTGGGACAGAGATAGCAATCAGCCCCAGCATTTT; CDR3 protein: CASSDWDRDSNQPQHF
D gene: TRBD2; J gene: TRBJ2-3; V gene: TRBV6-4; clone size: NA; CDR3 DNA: TGTGCCAGCAGTGACACTAGCGGGGGGGCAGATACGCAGTATTTT; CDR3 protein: CASSDTSGGADTQYF
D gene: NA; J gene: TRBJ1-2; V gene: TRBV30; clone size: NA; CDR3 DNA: TGTGCCTGGAGTGTACCGGGCCTCTATGGCTACACCTTC; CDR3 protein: CAWSVPGLYGYTF
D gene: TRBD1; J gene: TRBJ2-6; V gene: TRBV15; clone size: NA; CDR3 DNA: TGTGCCATCGGGGATGGACAGGCTTTCTCTGGGGCCAACGTCCTGACTTTC; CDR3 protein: CAIGDGQAFSGANVLTF
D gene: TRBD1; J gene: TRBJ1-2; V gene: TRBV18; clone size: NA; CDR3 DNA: TGTGCCAGCTCACCAAGCCAAGGGGGCAACTATGGCTACACCTTC; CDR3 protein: CASSPSQGGNYGYTF
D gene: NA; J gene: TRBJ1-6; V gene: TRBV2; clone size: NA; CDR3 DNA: TGTGCCAGCAGTGTAAGACGTGATGGCTCACCCCTCCACTTT; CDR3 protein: CASSVRRDGSPLHF
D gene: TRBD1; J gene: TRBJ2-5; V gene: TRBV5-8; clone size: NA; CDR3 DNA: TGTGCCAGCAGCTTGGGTCTAGGGGGCTTGGAGACCCAGTACTTC; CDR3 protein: CASSLGLGGLETQYF
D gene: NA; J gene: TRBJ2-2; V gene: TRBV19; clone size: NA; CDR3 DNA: TGTGCCAGTAGTATTGGACTCGGGGAGCTGTTTTTT; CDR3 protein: CASSIGLGELFF
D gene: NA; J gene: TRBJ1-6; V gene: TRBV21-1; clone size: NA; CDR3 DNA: TGTGCCAGCAGCAAACGAGGGAGCTCCTATAATTCACCCCTCCACTTT; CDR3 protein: CASSKRGSSYNSPLHF
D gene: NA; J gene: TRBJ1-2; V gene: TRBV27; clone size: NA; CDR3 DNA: TGTGCCAGCAGGCCAGGGTTTAACTATGGCTACACCTTC; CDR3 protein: CASRPGFNYGYTF
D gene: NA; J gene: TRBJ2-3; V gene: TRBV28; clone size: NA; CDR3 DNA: TGTGCCAGCAGTTTCACTGGGGGCACGTATTTT; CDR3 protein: CASSFTGGTYF
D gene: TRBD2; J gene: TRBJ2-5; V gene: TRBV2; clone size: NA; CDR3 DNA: TGTGCCAGCAGTGACCGGACTAGCGGGGTGGGGACCCAGTACTTC; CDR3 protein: CASSDRTSGVGTQYF
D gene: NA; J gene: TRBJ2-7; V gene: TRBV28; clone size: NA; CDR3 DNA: TGTGCCAGCAGTTGGGAAAATGGACCCCTCAACTTC; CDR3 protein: CASSWENGPLNF
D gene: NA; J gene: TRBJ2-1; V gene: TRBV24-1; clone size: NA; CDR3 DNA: TGTGCCACCAGTGATTTTGGGACGGCCTCCTACAATGAGCAGTTCTTC; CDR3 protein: CATSDFGTASYNEQFF
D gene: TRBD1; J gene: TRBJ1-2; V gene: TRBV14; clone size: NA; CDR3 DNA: TGTGCCAGCAGCCAAGGAATTTCTGGGACAGGGGATGGCTACACCTTC; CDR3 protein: CASSQGISGTGDGYTF
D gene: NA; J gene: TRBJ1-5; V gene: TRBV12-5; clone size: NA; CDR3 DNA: TGTGCTAGTGGACTCCAGAAGTCAAATCAGCCCCAGCATTTT; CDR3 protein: CASGLQKSNQPQHF
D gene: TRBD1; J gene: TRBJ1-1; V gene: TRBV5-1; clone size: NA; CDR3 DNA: TGCGCCAGCAGCTTACAGGGGGGAAACACTGAAGCTTTCTTT; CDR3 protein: CASSLQGGNTEAFF
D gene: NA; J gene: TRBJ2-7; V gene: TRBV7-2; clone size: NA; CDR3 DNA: TGTGCCAGCAGCGCTCTACCCCACGAGCAGTACTTC; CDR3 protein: CASSALPHEQYF
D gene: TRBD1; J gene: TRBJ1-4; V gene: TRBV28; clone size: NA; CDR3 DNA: TGTGCCAGCAGTTTCGGAGACAGGGTTGAAAAACTGTTTTTT; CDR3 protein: CASSFGDRVEKLFF
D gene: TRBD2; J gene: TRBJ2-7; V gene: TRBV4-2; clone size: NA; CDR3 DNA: TGTGCCAGCAGCCAAGTTTGGGGGGGAGGGGTCAACGAGCAGTACTTC; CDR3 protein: CASSQVWGGGVNEQYF
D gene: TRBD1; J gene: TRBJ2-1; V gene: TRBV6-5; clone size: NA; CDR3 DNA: TGTGCCATCGAATCAGGGGGCTCCTACAATGAGCAGTTCTTC; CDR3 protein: CAIESGGSYNEQFF
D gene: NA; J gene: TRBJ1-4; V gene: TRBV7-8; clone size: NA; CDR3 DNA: TGTGCCAGCAGCTACCGCCTAGGGAAAACTAATGAAAAACTGTTTTTT; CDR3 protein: CASSYRLGKTNEKLFF
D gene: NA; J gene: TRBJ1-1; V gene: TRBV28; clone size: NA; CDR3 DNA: TGTGCCAGCAGCCGCAATTTCCTGGGGGCGTTTGACACTGAAGCTTTCTTT; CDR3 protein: CASSRNFLGAFDTEAFF
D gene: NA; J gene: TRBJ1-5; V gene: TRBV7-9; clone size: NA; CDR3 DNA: TGTGCCAGCAGCCCCCCCGGGACCGACAATCAGCCCCAGCATTTT; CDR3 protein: CASSPPGTDNQPQHF
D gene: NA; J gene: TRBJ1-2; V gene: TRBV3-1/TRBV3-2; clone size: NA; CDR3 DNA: TGTGCCAGCAGCCAAGTACGGACAGTTTATGGCTACACCTTC; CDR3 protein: CASSQVRTVYGYTF
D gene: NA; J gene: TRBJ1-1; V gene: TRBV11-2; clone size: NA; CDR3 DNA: TGTGCCAGCAGCTTAGGAGGCAAGGGGAACACTGAAGCTTTCTTT; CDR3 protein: CASSLGGKGNTEAFF
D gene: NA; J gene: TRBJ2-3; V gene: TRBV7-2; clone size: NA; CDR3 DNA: TGTGCCAGCAGTATGGTAGAAGCTGGGGAAGCTAGCACAGATACGCAGTATTTT; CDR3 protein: CASSMVEAGEASTDTQYF
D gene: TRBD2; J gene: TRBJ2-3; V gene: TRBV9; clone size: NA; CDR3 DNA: TGTGCCAGCAGCGGGGGACTAGCGGGTAAGGCAGATACGCAGTATTTT; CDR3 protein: CASSGGLAGKADTQYF
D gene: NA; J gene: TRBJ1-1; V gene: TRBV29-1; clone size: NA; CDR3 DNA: TGCAGCGTTGGTTTTTGGTCGGACACTGAAGCTTTCTTT; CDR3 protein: CSVGFWSDTEAFF
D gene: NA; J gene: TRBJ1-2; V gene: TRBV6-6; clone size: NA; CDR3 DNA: TGTGCCTCGGAAGGGGGGGGTGGCACCTTC; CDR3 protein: CASEGGGGTF
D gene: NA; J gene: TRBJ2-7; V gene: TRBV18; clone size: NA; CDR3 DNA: TGTGCCAGCTCACCGGAAGCCTCCTACGAGCAGTACTTC; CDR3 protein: CASSPEASYEQYF
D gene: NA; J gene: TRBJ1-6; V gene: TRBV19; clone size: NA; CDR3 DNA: TGTGCCAGTAAGGACAGTGCAACTGGGGATATGGGTTCACCCCTCCACTTT; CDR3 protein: CASKDSATGDMGSPLHF
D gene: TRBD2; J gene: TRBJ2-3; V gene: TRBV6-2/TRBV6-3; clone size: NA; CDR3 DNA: TGTGCCAGCAGCCGCGGGTGGAGGGCGGGGGACACAGATACGCAGTATTTT; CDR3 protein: CASSRGWRAGDTDTQYF
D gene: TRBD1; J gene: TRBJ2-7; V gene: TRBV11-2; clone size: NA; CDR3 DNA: TGTGCCAGCAGCAACGGACAGGGGTTCTACGAGCAGTACTTC; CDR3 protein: CASSNGQGFYEQYF
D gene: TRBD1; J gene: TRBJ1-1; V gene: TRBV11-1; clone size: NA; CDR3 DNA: TGTGCCAGCAGCTTAGACAGGGGCAGCACTGAAGCTTTCTTT; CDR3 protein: CASSLDRGSTEAFF
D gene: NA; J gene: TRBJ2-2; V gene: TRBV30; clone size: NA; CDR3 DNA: TGTGCCTGGAGTGTACGCGGAGGGAGCACCGGGGAGCTGTTTTTT; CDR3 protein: CAWSVRGGSTGELFF
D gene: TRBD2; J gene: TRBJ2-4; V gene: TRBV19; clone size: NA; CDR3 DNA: TGTGCCAGTAGTATAGCCCGGGGGGTAGCCAAAAACATTCAGTACTTC; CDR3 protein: CASSIARGVAKNIQYF
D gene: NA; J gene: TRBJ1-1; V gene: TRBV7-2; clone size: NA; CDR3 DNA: TGTGCCAGCACCCTCCCCGAAATCGGGACTGAAGCTTTCTTT; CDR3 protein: CASTLPEIGTEAFF
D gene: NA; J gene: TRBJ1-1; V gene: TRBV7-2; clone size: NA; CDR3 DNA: TGTGCCAGCAGCCCGAGGGGCGGGGCCCAATCGGAAAAAGCTTTCTTT; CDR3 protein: CASSPRGGAQSEKAFF
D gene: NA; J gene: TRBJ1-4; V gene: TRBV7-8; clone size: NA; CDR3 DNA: TGTGCCAGCAGCCCCCGACTGATCCAGGCGGAAAAACTGTTTTTT; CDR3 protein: CASSPRLIQAEKLFF
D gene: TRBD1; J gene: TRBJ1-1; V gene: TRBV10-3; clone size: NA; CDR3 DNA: TGTGCCATCAGCCGGACAGGGGGTTGGAACACTGAAGCTTTCTTT; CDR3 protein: CAISRTGGWNTEAFF
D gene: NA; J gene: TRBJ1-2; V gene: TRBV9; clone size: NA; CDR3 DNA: TGTGCCAGCAGCGTAGGAGGAAGGGAACATGGCTACACCTTC; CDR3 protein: CASSVGGREHGYTF
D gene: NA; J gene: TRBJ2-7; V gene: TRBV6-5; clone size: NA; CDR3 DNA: TGTGCCAGCAGTTACTACGAGCAGTACTTC; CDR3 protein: CASSYYEQYF
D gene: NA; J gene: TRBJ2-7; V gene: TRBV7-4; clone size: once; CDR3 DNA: TGTGCCAGCAGCTTAGGAAAGGGAATAGTCTACGAGCAGTACTTC; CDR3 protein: CASSLGKGIVYEQYF
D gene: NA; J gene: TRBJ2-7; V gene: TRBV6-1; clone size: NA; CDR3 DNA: TGTGCCAGCAGTGAAGGCAGGCGGTCCGAGCAGTACTTC; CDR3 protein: CASSEGRRSEQYF
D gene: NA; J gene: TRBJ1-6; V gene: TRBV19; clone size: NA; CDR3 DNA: TGTGCCAGTAGTATGACCGCGGATTCACCCCTCCACTTT; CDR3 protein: CASSMTADSPLHF
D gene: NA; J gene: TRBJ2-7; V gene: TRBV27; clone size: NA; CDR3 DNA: TGTGCCAGCAGTTCGAGTTACGAGCAGTACTTC; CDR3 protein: CASSSSYEQYF